The following is a T cell receptor beta chain sequence with its context. As yet, its antigen is unknown. The CDR3 contains 13 residues. Unmatched junction bases numbered 8, after V lost 10 bases and J lost 6 bases. CDR1 LNHDA and CDR2 SQIVND come from the germline V gene (reference sequence). Isolated RNA was reverse transcribed in full, so expressed TCRB transcripts were sequenced. Here immunoSEQ multiplex PCR was the method, and the copy in TCRdb shows in-frame clones only, minus some. The data hold roughly 50,000 clones, with roughly half observed a single time. Every donor provided one heparinised blood draw, which averaged around 120 mL. Each of the sorted populations had a purity greater than 95%. This sample was included in a study of beta chain features in type 1 diabetes. Study conclusions and caveats: It was among patients, rather than healthy donors, that naive, central memory and Treg TCRB repertoires appeared more similar. Researchers report that Type 1 diabetes patients had moderately but significantly shorter TCRB CDR3s across all four CD4+ subsets.

This sequence joins TRBV19 and TRBJ2-3, with 9 bases fitting TRBD2. This receptor was obtained from a woman aged 35 to 49 with type 1 diabetes. Specimen: Tregs from blood. CDR3: CAISSGARDTQYF. CDR3 in DNA: TGTGCCATTTCTAGCGGGGCGCGTGATACGCAGTATTTT.